This T cell receptor (beta chain) stems from a study of human T cells and chemical hapten exposure (dated by TCRdb to the early 2020s). Regarding the study in general: For sensitization, 2% DPC in acetone was applied to a roughly 2 cm by roughly 2 cm area of upper inner arm skin. The mostly female patient cohort included alopecia areata with under or over 50% scalp involvement, alopecia totalis and alopecia universalis. Peripheral blood TCR repertoire changes were tracked in vivo in alopecia patients during primary and secondary sensitization to the hapten diphenylcyclopropenone (DPC). Patch tests used Finn chambers with 0.01% DPC on the upper back, scored after 6 days by International Contact Dermatitis Research Group standards. The libraries were sequenced as a pool, and the TCR yield per sample differed mostly because of small variations in library volumes within the pool. Blood was sampled from patients pre-sensitization (week 0) and at 2, 6 and about 24 weeks after DPC sensitization. Blood for TCR sequencing was provided by twenty-nine alopecia patients at one to four time points (pre-sensitization, 2, 6 and 24 weeks). Patients additionally received weekly therapeutic DPC doses to the scalp throughout the roughly 25-week study period. What the work shows at the level of the full study, not this receptor alone: The number of PT1 expanded TCRs positively correlated with patch test score, significant at thresholds 8, 16 and 32 but not 4. After repeated subsampling, changes were observed in the strength of the expansion versus patch-test correlation and in the threshold at which the correlation became significant. Alopecia, a presumed autoimmune disease, was present in all patients, so the immune response of the patients might differ from that of healthy individuals. DPC sensitization did not change how many TCRs were above 1 in 1000 frequency, and no evidence was found of alterations in global repertoire structure. Expanded TCRs formed significantly more large CDR3 similarity clusters than pre-sensitization or healthy control sets, consistent with antigen-driven responses.

At least ten counts were recorded for this clonotype. Its binding antigen is unknown. Base qualities are not at hand, and no much larger clone is one base apart. The time point label of this sample denotes: patch test 3, about 24 weeks after DPC sensitization. This sample's treatment or condition label indicates: therapeutic diphenylcyclopropenone sensitization with weekly scalp DPC. At each patch-test visit, blood was drawn before the patch test was applied. Eligible patients were aged 18 to 70, diagnosed with alopecia, deemed suitable for DPC therapy, and excluded if pregnant. Unfractionated whole blood was collected in Tempus Blood RNA tubes, and total RNA was extracted from that blood. Reading the germline V gene (reference sequence) gives CDR1 LNHDA and CDR2 SQIVND. From its cysteine to its phenylalanine, the CDR3 spans 15 amino acids. Here the CDR3 DNA is all that survives: 45 bases in frame from base 1. Deletion took 0 bases off V and 5 bases off J, with a span of 11 bases between the germline ends.

Library construction relied on RACE. Sequencing instrument: NextSeq 500. During library preparation, unique molecular identifiers were attached to individual cDNA molecules so that TCRs could be counted quantitatively and reproducibly. Both TCR alpha and TCR beta chains were sequenced from each blood RNA sample. The authors' pipeline ran thus. A median of roughly 98,000 TCRs per sample was observed, with a range of about 23,224 to 750,000. V, J and CDR3 annotation of the TCR reads was carried out using the Decombinator software suite. Every sample was subsampled to the same number of TCRs (28,000) for the PS versus PT1 abundance plots. Expanded TCRs were defined as absent before sensitization and observed at least eight times at the 2-week time point. The public reads were reprocessed in TCRdb via fastp at Q25 and MiXCR, keeping in-frame beta chains. Entries are consolidated by CDR3 protein sequence, retaining the most common genes and DNA. The V and J calls and clone size are TCRdb's, not the authors'. The sample contains approximately 80,000 distinct CDR3 sequences, 13% of them found a single time. The top ten constitute approximately 5% of the sample.

The rearrangement combines TRBV19 with TRBJ1-5; the D region possibly corresponds to TRBD1 (5 bases align). The sample consisted of whole blood, taken in connection with sensitization to the hapten diphenylcyclopropenone (DPC). This clonotype was sampled from a woman aged 45-65 years with alopecia areata. Some clones in this sample may be carry-over from other donors' samples. The CDR3 protein is CASSIDGRGHQPQHF. The sequenced DNA is TGTGCCAGTAGTATAGATGGGAGGGGACATCAGCCCCAGCATTTT.